This note documents a single TCR beta chain sequence. This CDR3 has 17 residues. Original methodology: Estimation of nucleated cell counts relied on the amplification of reference gene primers. Produced via immunoSEQ multiplex PCR; TCRdb's table is partial and in-frame only. V, J and clone size were drawn from that table, and D and trimming were deduced from the DNA. Of some 300,000 clones listed, 85% to 90% were seen once; the top ten hold 0.95% to 1.3%. The data were obtained in a study of blood T cell repertoires in COVID-19. The clonotype was recovered from a woman aged 40 to 49 with COVID-19, enrolled during active disease. What was sequenced was peripheral blood. This chain joins TRBV21-1 and TRBJ1-3. TRBV21-1 has pseudogene status. CDR3 DNA: TGTGCCAGCAGCCGCCATAGCTTGCAAAGCTCTGGAAACACCATATATTTT. This codes for CASSRHSLQSSGNTIYF.